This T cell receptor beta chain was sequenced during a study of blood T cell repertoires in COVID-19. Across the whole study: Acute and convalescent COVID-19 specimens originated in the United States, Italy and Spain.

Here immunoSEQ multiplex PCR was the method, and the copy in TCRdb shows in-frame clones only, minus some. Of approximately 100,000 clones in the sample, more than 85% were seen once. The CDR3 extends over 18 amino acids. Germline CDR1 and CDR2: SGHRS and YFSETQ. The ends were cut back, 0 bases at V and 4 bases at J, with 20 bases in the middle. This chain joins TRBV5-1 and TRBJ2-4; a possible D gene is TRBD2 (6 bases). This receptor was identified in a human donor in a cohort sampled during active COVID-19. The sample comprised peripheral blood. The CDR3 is CASSLAGLGPAGKNIQYF. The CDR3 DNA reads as TGCGCCAGCAGCTTGGCCGGTCTCGGCCCCGCGGGAAAAAACATTCAGTACTTC.